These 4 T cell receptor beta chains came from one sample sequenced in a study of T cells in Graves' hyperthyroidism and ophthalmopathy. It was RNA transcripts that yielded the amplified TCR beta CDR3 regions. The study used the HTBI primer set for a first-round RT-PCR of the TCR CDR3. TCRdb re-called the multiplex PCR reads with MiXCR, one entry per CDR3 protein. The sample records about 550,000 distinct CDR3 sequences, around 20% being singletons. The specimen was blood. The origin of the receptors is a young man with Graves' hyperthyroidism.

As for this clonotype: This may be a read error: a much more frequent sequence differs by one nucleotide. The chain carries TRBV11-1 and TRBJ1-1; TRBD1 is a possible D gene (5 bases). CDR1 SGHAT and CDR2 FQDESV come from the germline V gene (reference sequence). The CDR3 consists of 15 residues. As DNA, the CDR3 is TGTGCCAGCAGCTTACTGGCGGGGGGATACACTGAAGATTTCTTT. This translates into CASSLLAGGYTEDFF.

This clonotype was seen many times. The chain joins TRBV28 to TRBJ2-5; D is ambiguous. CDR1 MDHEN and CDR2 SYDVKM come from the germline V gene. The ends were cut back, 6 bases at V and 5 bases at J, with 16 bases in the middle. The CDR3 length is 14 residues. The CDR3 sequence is CASSPGPRLETQYF. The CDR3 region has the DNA TGTGCCAGCAGCCCTGGGCCTCGGTTGGAGACCCAGTACTTC.

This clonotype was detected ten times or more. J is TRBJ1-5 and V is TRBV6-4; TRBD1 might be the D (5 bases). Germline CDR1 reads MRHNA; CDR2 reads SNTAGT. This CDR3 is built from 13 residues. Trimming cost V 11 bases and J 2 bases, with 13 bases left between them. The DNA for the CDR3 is TGTGCCGCCGGTCCGGGGGGCAATCAGCCCCAGCATTTT. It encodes CAAGPGGNQPQHF.

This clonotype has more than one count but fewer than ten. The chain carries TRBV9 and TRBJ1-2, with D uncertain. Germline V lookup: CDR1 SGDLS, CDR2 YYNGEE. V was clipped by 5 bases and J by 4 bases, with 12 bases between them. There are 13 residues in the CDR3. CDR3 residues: CASRQGPSYGYTF. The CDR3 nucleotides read TGTGCCAGCAGACAAGGACCCTCCTATGGCTACACCTTC.